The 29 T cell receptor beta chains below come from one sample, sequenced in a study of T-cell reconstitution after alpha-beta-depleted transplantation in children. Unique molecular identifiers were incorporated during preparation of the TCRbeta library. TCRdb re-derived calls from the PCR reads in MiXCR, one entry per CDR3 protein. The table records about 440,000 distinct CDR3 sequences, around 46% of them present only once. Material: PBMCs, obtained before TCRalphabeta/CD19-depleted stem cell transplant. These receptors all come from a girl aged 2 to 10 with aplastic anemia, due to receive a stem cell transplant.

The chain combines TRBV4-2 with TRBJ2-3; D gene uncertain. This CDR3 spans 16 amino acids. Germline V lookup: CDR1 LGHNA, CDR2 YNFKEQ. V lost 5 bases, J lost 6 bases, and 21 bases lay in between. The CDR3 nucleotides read TGTGCCAGCAGCAAACTGGTGGGAACCCTGGGGGATACGCAGTATTTT. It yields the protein CASSKLVGTLGDTQYF.

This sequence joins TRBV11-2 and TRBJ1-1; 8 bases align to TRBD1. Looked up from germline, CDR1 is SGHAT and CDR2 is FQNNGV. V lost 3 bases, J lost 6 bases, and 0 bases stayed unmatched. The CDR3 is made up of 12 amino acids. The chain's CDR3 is CASSFRGPEAFF. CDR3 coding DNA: TGTGCCAGCAGCTTCAGGGGGCCTGAAGCTTTCTTT.

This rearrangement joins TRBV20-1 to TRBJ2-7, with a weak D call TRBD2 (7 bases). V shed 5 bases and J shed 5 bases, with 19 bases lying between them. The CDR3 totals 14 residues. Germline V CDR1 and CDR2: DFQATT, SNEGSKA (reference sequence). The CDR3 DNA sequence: TGCAGTGCTTCAAATCGGGGGGCGTTTGACGAGCAGTACTTC. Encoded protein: CSASNRGAFDEQYF.

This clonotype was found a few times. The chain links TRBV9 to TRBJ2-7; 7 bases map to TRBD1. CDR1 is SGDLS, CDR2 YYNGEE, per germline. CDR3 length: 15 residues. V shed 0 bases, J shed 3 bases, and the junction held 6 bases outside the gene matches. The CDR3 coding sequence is TGTGCCAGCAGCGTAGATGTGACAGGGATCTACGAGCAGTACTTC. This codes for CASSVDVTGIYEQYF.

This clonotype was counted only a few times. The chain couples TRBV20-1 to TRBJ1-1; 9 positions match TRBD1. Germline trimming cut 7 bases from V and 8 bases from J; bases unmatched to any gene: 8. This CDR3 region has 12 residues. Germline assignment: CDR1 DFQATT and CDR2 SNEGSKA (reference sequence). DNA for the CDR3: TGCAGTGGCCCGGGACAGGGAGCCGAAGCTTTCTTT. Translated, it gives CSGPGQGAEAFF.

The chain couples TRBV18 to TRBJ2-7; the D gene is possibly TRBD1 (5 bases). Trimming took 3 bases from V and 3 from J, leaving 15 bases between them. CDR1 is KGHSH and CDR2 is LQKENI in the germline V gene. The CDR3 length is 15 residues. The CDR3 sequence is CASSPGAGISYEQYF. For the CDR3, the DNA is TGTGCCAGCTCACCGGGCGCAGGGATCAGCTACGAGCAGTACTTC.

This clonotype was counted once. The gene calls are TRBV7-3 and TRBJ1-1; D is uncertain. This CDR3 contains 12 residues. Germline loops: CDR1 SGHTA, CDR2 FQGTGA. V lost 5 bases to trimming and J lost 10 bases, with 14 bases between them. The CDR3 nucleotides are TGTGCCAGCAGCGGAGACGCAGGTGGAGCTTTCTTT. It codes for CASSGDAGGAFF. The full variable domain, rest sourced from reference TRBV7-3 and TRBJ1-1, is GAGVSQTPSNKVTEKGKYVELRCDPISGHTALYWYRQSLGQGPEFLIYFQGTGAADDSGLPNDRFFAVRPEGSVSTLKIQRTERGDSAVYLCASSGDAGGAFFGQGTRLTVV.

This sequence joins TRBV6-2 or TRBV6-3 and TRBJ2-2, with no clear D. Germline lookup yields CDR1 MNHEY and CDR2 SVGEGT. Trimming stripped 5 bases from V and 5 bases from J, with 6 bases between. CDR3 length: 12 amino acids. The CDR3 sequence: CASSKPTGELFF. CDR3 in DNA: TGTGCCAGCAGTAAACCTACCGGGGAGCTGTTTTTT.

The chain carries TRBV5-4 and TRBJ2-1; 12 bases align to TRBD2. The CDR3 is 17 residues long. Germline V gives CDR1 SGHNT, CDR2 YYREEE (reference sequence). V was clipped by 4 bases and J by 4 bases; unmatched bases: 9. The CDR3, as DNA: TGTGCCAGCAGCAGATCCGGGACTAGCGGGCCTTACAATGAGCAGTTCTTC. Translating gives CASSRSGTSGPYNEQFF.

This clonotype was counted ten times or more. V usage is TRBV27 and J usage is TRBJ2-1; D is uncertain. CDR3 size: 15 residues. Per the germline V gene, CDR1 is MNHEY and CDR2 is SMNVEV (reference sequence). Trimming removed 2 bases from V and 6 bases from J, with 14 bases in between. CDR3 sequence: CASSLVRRDSNEQFF. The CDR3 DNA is TGTGCCAGCAGTTTAGTCAGGAGAGATAGCAATGAGCAGTTCTTC.

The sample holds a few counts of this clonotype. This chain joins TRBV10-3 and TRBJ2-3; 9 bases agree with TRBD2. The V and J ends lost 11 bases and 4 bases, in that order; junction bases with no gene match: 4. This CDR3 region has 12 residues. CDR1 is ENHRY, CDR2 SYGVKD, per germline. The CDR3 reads CAAGGDADTQYF. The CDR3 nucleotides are TGTGCCGCGGGGGGGGATGCAGATACGCAGTATTTT.

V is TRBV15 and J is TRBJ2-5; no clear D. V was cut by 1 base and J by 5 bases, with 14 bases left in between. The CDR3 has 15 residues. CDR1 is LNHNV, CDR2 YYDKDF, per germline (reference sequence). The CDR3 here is CATSRVSGYEETQYF. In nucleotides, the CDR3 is TGTGCCACCAGCAGAGTTTCAGGTTACGAGGAGACCCAGTACTTC.

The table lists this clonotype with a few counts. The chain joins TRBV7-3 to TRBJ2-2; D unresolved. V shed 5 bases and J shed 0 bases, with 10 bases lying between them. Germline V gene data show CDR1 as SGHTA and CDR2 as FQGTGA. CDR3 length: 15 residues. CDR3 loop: CASSPTVPNTGELFF. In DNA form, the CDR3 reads TGTGCCAGCAGCCCTACGGTCCCGAACACCGGGGAGCTGTTTTTT.

CDR3 sequence reads: CATREVSGAGTQYF. The CDR3 nucleotides are TGTGCCACCAGAGAGGTTAGCGGCGCAGGTACGCAGTATTTT. The V gene is TRBV15, the J gene TRBJ2-3; D perhaps matches TRBD2 (6 bases). Germline V gives CDR1 LNHNV, CDR2 YYDKDF (reference sequence). The V gene lost 6 bases and the J gene lost 8 bases, with 18 bases spanning the gap. The CDR3 covers 14 residues.

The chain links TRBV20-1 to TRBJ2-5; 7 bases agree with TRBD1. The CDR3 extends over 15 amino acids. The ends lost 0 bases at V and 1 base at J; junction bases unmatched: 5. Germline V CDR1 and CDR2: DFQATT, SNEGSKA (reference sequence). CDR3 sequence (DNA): TGCAGTGCTAGAGAGTTGAACAGGGGCCAAGAGACCCAGTACTTC. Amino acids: CSARELNRGQETQYF.

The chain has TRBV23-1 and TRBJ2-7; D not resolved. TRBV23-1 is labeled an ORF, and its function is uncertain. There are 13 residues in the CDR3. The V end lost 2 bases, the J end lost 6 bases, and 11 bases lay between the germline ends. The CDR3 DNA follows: TGCGCCAGCAGTCAACCGGTCCCGTGCGAGCAGTACTTC. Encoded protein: CASSQPVPCEQYF.

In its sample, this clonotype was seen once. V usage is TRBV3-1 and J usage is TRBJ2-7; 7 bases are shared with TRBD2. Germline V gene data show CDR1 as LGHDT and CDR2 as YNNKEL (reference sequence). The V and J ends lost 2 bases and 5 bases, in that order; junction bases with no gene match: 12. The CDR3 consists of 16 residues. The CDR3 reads CASSQLVSGVKDEQYF. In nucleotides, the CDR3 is TGTGCCAGCAGCCAACTCGTGAGCGGGGTTAAAGACGAGCAGTACTTC.

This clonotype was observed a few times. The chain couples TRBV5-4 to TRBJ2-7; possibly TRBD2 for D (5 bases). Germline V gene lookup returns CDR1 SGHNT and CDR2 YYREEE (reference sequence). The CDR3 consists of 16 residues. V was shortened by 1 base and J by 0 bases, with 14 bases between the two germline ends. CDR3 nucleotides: TGTGCCAGCAGCTTGAGATCGAGCGGAGTCTCCTACGAGCAGTACTTC. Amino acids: CASSLRSSGVSYEQYF.

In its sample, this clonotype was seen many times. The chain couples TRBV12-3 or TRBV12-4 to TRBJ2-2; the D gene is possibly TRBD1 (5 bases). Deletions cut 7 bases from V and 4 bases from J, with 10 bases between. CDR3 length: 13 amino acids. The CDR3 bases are TGTGCCAGCACCCGACAGCGCACCGGGGAGCTGTTTTTT. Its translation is CASTRQRTGELFF.

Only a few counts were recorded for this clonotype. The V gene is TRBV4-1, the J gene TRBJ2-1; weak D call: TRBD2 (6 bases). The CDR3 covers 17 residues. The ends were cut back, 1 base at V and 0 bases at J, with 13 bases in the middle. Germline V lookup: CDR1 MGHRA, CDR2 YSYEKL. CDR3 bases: TGCGCCAGCAGCCAAGCCGTCGCGGGATTCTCCTACAATGAGCAGTTCTTC. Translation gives CASSQAVAGFSYNEQFF.

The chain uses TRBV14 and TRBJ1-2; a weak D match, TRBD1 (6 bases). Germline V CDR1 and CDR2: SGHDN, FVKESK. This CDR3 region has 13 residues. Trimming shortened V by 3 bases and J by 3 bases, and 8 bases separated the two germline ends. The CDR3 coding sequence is TGTGCCAGCAGCCAGAACAGGGACTATGGCTACACCTTC. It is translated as CASSQNRDYGYTF.

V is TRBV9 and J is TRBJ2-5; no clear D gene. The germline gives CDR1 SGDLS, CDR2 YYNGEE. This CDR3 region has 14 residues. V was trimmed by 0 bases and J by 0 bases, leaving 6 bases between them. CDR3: CASSVALNQETQYF. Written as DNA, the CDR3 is TGTGCCAGCAGCGTAGCCTTAAACCAAGAGACCCAGTACTTC.

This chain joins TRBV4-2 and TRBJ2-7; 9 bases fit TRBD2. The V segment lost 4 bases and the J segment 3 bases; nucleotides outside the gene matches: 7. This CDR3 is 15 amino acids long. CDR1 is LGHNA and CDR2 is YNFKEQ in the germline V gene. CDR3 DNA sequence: TGTGCCAGCAGCCTCGAACCAGCGGGGGGCTACGAGCAGTACTTC. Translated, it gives CASSLEPAGGYEQYF.

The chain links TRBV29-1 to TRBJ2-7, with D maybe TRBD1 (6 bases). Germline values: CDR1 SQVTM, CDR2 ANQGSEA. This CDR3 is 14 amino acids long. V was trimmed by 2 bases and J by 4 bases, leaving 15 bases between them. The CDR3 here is CSVESAGERYEQYF. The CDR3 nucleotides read TGCAGCGTTGAATCCGCAGGGGAGAGGTACGAGCAGTACTTC.

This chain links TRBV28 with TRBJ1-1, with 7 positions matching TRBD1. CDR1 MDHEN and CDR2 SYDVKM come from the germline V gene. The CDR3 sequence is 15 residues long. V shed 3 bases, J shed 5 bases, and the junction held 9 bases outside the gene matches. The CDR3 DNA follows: TGTGCCAGCAGTTTCAAAAGGGGGCGCAGGACTGAAGCTTTCTTT. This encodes CASSFKRGRRTEAFF.

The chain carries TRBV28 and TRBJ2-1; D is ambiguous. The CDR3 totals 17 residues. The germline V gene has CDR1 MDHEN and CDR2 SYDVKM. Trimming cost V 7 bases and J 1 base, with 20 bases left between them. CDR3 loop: CASKGGLLLTSYNEQFF. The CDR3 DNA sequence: TGTGCCAGCAAAGGTGGTCTACTCCTTACTTCCTACAATGAGCAGTTCTTC.

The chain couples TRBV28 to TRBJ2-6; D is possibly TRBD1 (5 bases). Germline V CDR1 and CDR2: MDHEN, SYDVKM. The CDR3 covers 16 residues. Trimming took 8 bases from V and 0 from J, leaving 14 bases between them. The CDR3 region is CASSKQGNSGANVLTF. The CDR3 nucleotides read TGTGCCAGCTCTAAGCAGGGCAACTCTGGGGCCAACGTCCTGACTTTC.

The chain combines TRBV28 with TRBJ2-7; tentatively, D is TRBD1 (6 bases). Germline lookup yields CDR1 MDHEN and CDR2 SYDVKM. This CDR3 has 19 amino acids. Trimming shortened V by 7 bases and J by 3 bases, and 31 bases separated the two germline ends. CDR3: CASTPNVRDQYRENYEQYF. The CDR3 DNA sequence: TGTGCCAGCACTCCAAACGTTCGGGATCAGTACAGGGAAAACTACGAGCAGTACTTC.

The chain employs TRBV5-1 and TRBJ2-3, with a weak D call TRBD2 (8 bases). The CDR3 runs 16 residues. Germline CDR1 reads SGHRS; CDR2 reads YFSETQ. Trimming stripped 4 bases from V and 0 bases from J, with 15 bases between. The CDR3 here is CASSPREGASTDTQYF. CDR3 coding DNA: TGCGCCAGCAGCCCCCGGGAGGGGGCGAGCACAGATACGCAGTATTTT.